This is a list of T cell receptor beta chains from one sample in a study of T cell clones after liver transplantation. TCRdb's table, derived via immunoSEQ multiplex PCR, lists solely in-frame clones and lacks some. The data hold about 53,000 clones, with 84% observed a single time. Sample: CD4+ T cells from blood, taken before liver transplant. These receptors were obtained from a human donor who received a liver transplant. Both conserved end residues are part of each CDR3. D genes are given only for firm matches. Expanded clones are given a class, and other clones once, few, many or no size at all.

TRBV7-9,12,TRBJ2-1,.,.,CASSLDINEQFF,TGTGCCAGCAGCTTAGATATAAATGAGCAGTTCTTC
TRBV28,14,TRBJ2-7,.,.,CASTLRTSPYEQYF,TGTGCCAGCACCCTTCGGACATCCCCCTACGAGCAGTACTTC
TRBV6-6,14,TRBJ2-7,.,.,CASSYSGSSYEQYF,TGTGCCAGCAGTTACTCCGGTAGCTCCTACGAGCAGTACTTC
TRBV27,14,TRBJ1-1,.,.,CASSPQGRRTEAFF,TGTGCCAGCAGTCCCCAAGGTCGGAGAACTGAAGCTTTCTTT
TRBV5-1,17,TRBJ2-3,.,TRBD1,CASSSPPGQTFTDTQYF,TGCGCCAGCAGCTCACCCCCGGGACAGACATTCACAGATACGCAGTATTTT
TRBV5-8,12,TRBJ2-7,medium-sized,TRBD2,CAIGLATYEQYF,TGTGCCATCGGACTAGCGACCTACGAGCAGTACTTC
TRBV20-1,11,TRBJ2-4,.,.,CSAPYGGEQYF,TGCAGTGCCCCTTACGGGGGAGAACAGTACTTC
TRBV19,15,TRBJ1-4,.,.,CASSRNLVANEKLFF,TGTGCCAGTAGTAGAAATCTGGTGGCTAATGAAAAACTGTTTTTT
TRBV7-2,17,TRBJ2-2,few,.,CASSFMPIIANTGELFF,TGTGCCAGCAGCTTTATGCCTATTATCGCGAACACCGGGGAGCTGTTTTTT
TRBV4-1,16,TRBJ1-3,.,.,CASSQAGQGVGNTIYF,TGCGCCAGCAGCCAGGCAGGACAAGGGGTAGGAAACACCATATATTTT
TRBV5-5,16,TRBJ2-7,.,TRBD1,CASSHSERQGRYEQYF,TGTGCCAGCAGCCACTCAGAGAGACAGGGTCGCTACGAGCAGTACTTC
TRBV9,15,TRBJ2-3,.,TRBD1,CASSVEQGWTDTQYF,TGTGCCAGCAGCGTCGAACAGGGGTGGACAGATACGCAGTATTTT
TRBV7-9,16,TRBJ2-2,.,.,CASSSYRVGWTGELFF,TGTGCCAGCAGCTCCTACAGGGTCGGGTGGACCGGGGAGCTGTTTTTT
TRBV7-9,16,TRBJ2-7,.,TRBD2,CASSFSTSGRLGEQYF,TGTGCCAGCAGCTTTTCGACTAGCGGGAGACTCGGGGAGCAGTACTTC
TRBV19,11,TRBJ2-1,few,.,CASMGPSQQFF,TGTGCCAGTATGGGACCCTCTCAGCAGTTCTTC
TRBV6-1,15,TRBJ1-1,.,.,CASSPGQTMNTEAFF,TGTGCCAGCAGTCCGGGACAAACCATGAACACTGAAGCTTTCTTT